The rows below give T cell receptor beta chains drawn from one sample of a study of cytomegalovirus exposure and HLA in healthy donors. The data were produced by immunoSEQ multiplex PCR, yet TCRdb's version contains in-frame clones alone and is incomplete. In all, the sample yields 100,000 to 150,000 clones. Sample: PBMCs. The receptors were gathered from a man aged 35 to 55 in good health and CMV-seronegative. CDR3s include the opening cysteine and the closing phenylalanine or tryptophan. Fields, in order: V gene, J gene, D gene, CDR3 protein, CDR3 DNA. D genes are given only for firm matches.

>TRBV5-4|TRBJ2-5|-
CANSLEYRSETQYF
TGTGCCAACAGCTTGGAGTACAGGTCGGAGACCCAGTACTTC
>TRBV7-9|TRBJ1-2|-
CASSLVGITYGYTF
TGTGCCAGCAGCTTAGTCGGGATTACCTATGGCTACACCTTC
>TRBV28|TRBJ1-1|-
CASGARAPLFPFF
TGTGCCAGCGGGGCTCGGGCACCTCTATTCCCTTTCTTT
>TRBV30|TRBJ2-7|TRBD1
CAWSPGGQGMYEQYF
TGTGCCTGGAGTCCCGGGGGACAGGGGATGTACGAGCAGTACTTC
>TRBV7-8|TRBJ2-7|TRBD1
CASSDRGNSREQYF
TGTGCCAGCAGCGACAGGGGAAACTCCAGGGAGCAGTACTTC
>TRBV7-9|TRBJ1-2|-
CASSSTGGYTF
TGTGCCAGCAGCTCTACAGGAGGCTACACCTTC
>TRBV7-2|TRBJ2-5|-
CASSQGRSETQYF
TGTGCCAGCAGCCAAGGGAGGTCAGAGACCCAGTACTTC
>TRBV2|TRBJ1-6|-
CASRWTDLSPLHF
TGTGCCAGCCGGTGGACAGACCTTTCACCCCTCCACTTT
>TRBV7-3|TRBJ2-1|-
CASSLNRVYNEQFF
TGTGCCAGCAGCTTAAACAGGGTCTACAATGAGCAGTTCTTC
>TRBV9|TRBJ1-2|-
CASSVVDIAPYGYTF
TGTGCCAGCAGCGTAGTGGACATCGCACCGTATGGCTACACCTTC
>TRBV9|TRBJ1-1|-
CASRETWGQTEAFF
TGTGCCAGCAGGGAAACTTGGGGGCAGACTGAAGCTTTCTTT
>TRBV30|TRBJ2-3|TRBD2
CAWSGGGRPTDTQYF
TGTGCCTGGAGTGGAGGCGGGAGGCCCACAGATACGCAGTATTTT
>TRBV19|TRBJ2-5|-
CASSPITVGQETQYF
TGTGCCAGTAGCCCTATAACCGTCGGGCAAGAGACCCAGTACTTC
>TRBV5-1|TRBJ2-5|TRBD2
CASSLVTSGQETQYF
TGCGCCAGCAGCTTGGTGACTAGCGGCCAAGAGACCCAGTACTTC
>TRBV5-4|TRBJ2-5|-
CASSLASSSSAKTQYF
TGTGCCAGCAGCTTGGCTAGTTCGTCTAGCGCGAAGACCCAGTACTTC
>TRBV5-1|TRBJ2-7|TRBD2
CASSLVREGSYEQYF
TGCGCCAGCAGCTTGGTGCGGGAGGGCTCCTACGAGCAGTACTTC
>TRBV27|TRBJ1-2|-
CASSLSSGANYGYTF
TGTGCCAGCAGTTTAAGCTCAGGGGCGAACTATGGCTACACCTTC
>TRBV11-3|TRBJ1-1|-
CASSQLGQRMNTEAFF
TGTGCCAGCAGCCAACTTGGACAGAGGATGAACACTGAAGCTTTCTTT
>TRBV11-1|TRBJ2-7|-
CASSLTSAYEQYF
TGTGCCAGCAGCTTAACCTCCGCGTACGAGCAGTACTTC
>TRBV2|TRBJ2-1|-
CASSSAASYNEQFF
TGTGCCAGCAGTTCAGCGGCCTCCTACAATGAGCAGTTCTTC
>TRBV19|TRBJ2-5|-
CASSIGRVETQYF
TGTGCCAGTAGTATAGGTCGGGTAGAGACCCAGTACTTC
>TRBV7-7|TRBJ1-4|-
CASSVTTNEKLFF
TGTGCTAGCAGCGTAACAACTAATGAAAAACTGTTTTTT
>TRBV18|TRBJ1-3|-
CASSPAGSSGNTIYF
TGTGCCAGCTCACCAGCGGGGAGCTCTGGAAACACCATATATTTT
>TRBV11-3|TRBJ2-5|TRBD2
CASSFVAGGGETQYF
TGTGCCAGCAGCTTCGTGGCGGGAGGAGGGGAGACCCAGTACTTC
>TRBV11-3|TRBJ1-5|TRBD1
CASSYGTGNQPQHF
TGTGCCAGCAGCTACGGGACAGGGAATCAGCCCCAGCATTTT
>TRBV9|TRBJ2-2|-
CASSAYGSSGNTGELFF
TGTGCCAGCAGCGCCTATGGGAGTAGCGGTAACACCGGGGAGCTGTTTTTT